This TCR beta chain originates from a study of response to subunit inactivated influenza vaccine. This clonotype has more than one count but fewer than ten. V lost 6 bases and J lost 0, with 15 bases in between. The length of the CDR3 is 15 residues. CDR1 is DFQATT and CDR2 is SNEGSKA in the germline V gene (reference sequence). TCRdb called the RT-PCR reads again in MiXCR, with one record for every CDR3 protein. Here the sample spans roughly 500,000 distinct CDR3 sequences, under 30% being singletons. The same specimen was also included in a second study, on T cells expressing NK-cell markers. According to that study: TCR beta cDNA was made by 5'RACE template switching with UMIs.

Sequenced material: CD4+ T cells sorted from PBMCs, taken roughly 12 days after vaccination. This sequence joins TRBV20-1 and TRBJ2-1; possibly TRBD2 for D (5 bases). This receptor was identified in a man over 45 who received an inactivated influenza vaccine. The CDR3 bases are TGCAGTGCCGAGAGCGGTTCAAGCTCCTACAATGAGCAGTTCTTC. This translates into CSAESGSSSYNEQFF.